This is a list of T cell receptor beta chains from one sample in a study of T-cell memory formation after mild COVID-19. TCRdb reprocessed the 5' RACE reads via MiXCR and lists one record per CDR3 protein. Among roughly 340,000 distinct CDR3 sequences listed, 20% were seen once. Sequenced: PBMCs or a T cell subset sorted from them (not recorded which). The receptor source for this set is a man aged 18 to 29 who had mild COVID-19 (a few samples of this study predate the infection). Cell type and time point are not known. Both conserved end residues are part of each CDR3. D genes are given only for firm matches. Rows give clone size only sometimes, using once, few, many, or a class for an expanded clone.

V gene: TRBV15
clone size: few
J gene: TRBJ1-2
D gene: -
CDR3 protein: CATSRTPLRDGYTF
CDR3 DNA: TGTGCCACCAGCAGAACCCCTCTCAGGGATGGCTACACCTTC

V gene: TRBV29-1
clone size: few
J gene: TRBJ2-5
D gene: -
CDR3 protein: CSAQGTPGETQYF
CDR3 DNA: TGCAGCGCCCAGGGGACACCAGGGGAGACCCAGTACTTC

V gene: TRBV7-9
clone size: few
J gene: TRBJ2-7
D gene: -
CDR3 protein: CASSLVRGFSEQYF
CDR3 DNA: TGTGCCAGCAGCTTGGTTCGGGGTTTTAGCGAGCAGTACTTC

V gene: TRBV25-1
clone size: once
J gene: TRBJ2-3
D gene: -
CDR3 protein: CASSDPQGKGTDTQYF
CDR3 DNA: TGTGCCAGCAGTGATCCACAGGGAAAAGGCACAGATACGCAGTATTTT

V gene: TRBV9
clone size: -
J gene: TRBJ2-3
D gene: -
CDR3 protein: CASSVGKAGAGTDTQYF
CDR3 DNA: TGTGCCAGCAGCGTAGGGAAGGCGGGGGCAGGCACAGATACGCAGTATTTT

V gene: TRBV7-2
clone size: many
J gene: TRBJ2-5
D gene: -
CDR3 protein: CASSLMVAGETQYF
CDR3 DNA: TGTGCCAGCAGCTTAATGGTGGCGGGGGAGACCCAGTACTTC

V gene: TRBV7-3
clone size: few
J gene: TRBJ2-1
D gene: TRBD1
CDR3 protein: CASSPSRDRYNEQFF
CDR3 DNA: TGTGCCAGCAGCCCCTCCAGGGACAGATACAATGAGCAGTTCTTC

V gene: TRBV7-3
clone size: many
J gene: TRBJ2-1
D gene: -
CDR3 protein: CASSLRGSGEQFF
CDR3 DNA: TGTGCCAGCAGCTTACGGGGTTCGGGAGAGCAGTTCTTC

V gene: TRBV5-5
clone size: -
J gene: TRBJ2-3
D gene: -
CDR3 protein: CASTQRVSTDTQYF
CDR3 DNA: TGTGCCAGCACGCAGAGAGTATCCACAGATACGCAGTATTTT

V gene: TRBV20-1
clone size: few
J gene: TRBJ2-7
D gene: -
CDR3 protein: CSARDQTRASYEQYF
CDR3 DNA: TGCAGTGCTAGAGATCAGACTAGAGCGTCGTACGAGCAGTACTTC

V gene: TRBV6-5
clone size: -
J gene: TRBJ2-2
D gene: -
CDR3 protein: CASSYSGQITGELFF
CDR3 DNA: TGTGCCAGCAGTTACTCCGGACAGATCACCGGGGAGCTGTTTTTT

V gene: TRBV20-1
clone size: -
J gene: TRBJ1-1
D gene: -
CDR3 protein: CSARLDRNTEAFF
CDR3 DNA: TGCAGTGCTAGATTGGACCGGAACACTGAAGCTTTCTTT

V gene: TRBV6-2/TRBV6-3
clone size: -
J gene: TRBJ1-2
D gene: -
CDR3 protein: CASSSLVGGPYGYTF
CDR3 DNA: TGTGCCAGCAGTTCCCTTGTTGGAGGCCCCTATGGCTACACCTTC